The 9 T cell receptor beta chains below were found in one sample sequenced in a study of pediatric ulcerative colitis. The data were produced by immunoSEQ multiplex PCR, yet TCRdb's version contains in-frame clones alone and is incomplete. In the table there are around 40,000 clones, about 81% of which are singletons. The rectum was sampled with one to two pinch biopsies at colonoscopy. Sequencing input: gut tissue. The receptor set was obtained from a boy younger than 18 with severe ulcerative colitis.

This rearrangement joins TRBV9 to TRBJ1-1, with a weak D call TRBD1 (5 bases). CDR3 length: 13 residues. Looked up from germline, CDR1 is SGDLS and CDR2 is YYNGEE. V lost 4 bases to trimming and J lost 5 bases, with 12 bases between them. The CDR3 is CASSSSGLTEAFF. DNA of the CDR3: TGTGCCAGCAGCTCATCAGGGTTAACTGAAGCTTTCTTT.

V is TRBV6-5 and J is TRBJ2-7, with 7 positions matching TRBD1. The length of the CDR3 is 13 residues. J gave up 6 bases and V 6 bases, and 8 bases lay outside the gene matches. CDR1 is MNHEY, CDR2 SVGAGI, per germline. CDR3: CASSKKGGREQYF. CDR3 coding DNA: TGTGCCAGCAGCAAAAAAGGGGGCCGCGAGCAGTACTTC.

The chain has TRBV29-1 and TRBJ1-6, with D possibly being TRBD1 (6 bases). The CDR3 is 13 residues long. V was shortened by 6 bases and J by 10 bases, with 16 bases between the two germline ends. CDR1 and CDR2 (germline): SQVTM, ANQGSEA. The CDR3 spells CSVRDTPGSPLHF. CDR3 nucleotide sequence: TGCAGCGTCCGGGACACACCCGGCTCACCCCTCCACTTT. The full variable domain, its missing parts supplied by reference TRBV29-1 and TRBJ1-6, is SAVISQKPSRDICQRGTSLTIQCQVDSQVTMMFWYRQQPGQSLTLIATANQGSEATYESGFVIDKFPISRPNLTFSTLTVSNMSPEDSSIYLCSVRDTPGSPLHFGNGTRLTVT.

The V call is TRBV10-3, the J call TRBJ1-1; 8 nucleotides agree with TRBD1. The ends lost 8 bases at V and 1 base at J; junction bases unmatched: 15. The V gene's germline CDR1 is ENHRY and CDR2 SYGVKD. This CDR3 spans 17 amino acids. CDR3 sequence reads: CAIRAGGGRFENTEAFF. As DNA, the CDR3 is TGTGCCATCCGCGCAGGGGGCGGAAGGTTCGAGAACACTGAAGCTTTCTTT.

The chain is built from TRBV27 and TRBJ1-6; unclear D gene. Between the trimmed V and J ends, which lost 3 bases and 9 bases, there was a span of 15 bases. Germline values: CDR1 MNHEY, CDR2 SMNVEV (reference sequence). The CDR3 covers 15 residues. As DNA, the CDR3 is TGTGCCAGCAGTTTTTTACCCACGGGCGGTTCACCCCTCCACTTT. It is translated as CASSFLPTGGSPLHF.

This chain joins TRBV5-6 and TRBJ1-2; 7 bases are shared with TRBD1. The V segment lost 7 bases and the J segment 4 bases; nucleotides outside the gene matches: 13. There are 15 residues in the CDR3. CDR1 is SGHDT, CDR2 YYEEEE, per germline. The DNA of the CDR3 is TGTGCCAGCGGAAAACACGAGACAGGGCTCTATGGCTACACCTTC. Residues: CASGKHETGLYGYTF.

This sequence joins TRBV10-3 and TRBJ1-5, with D perhaps TRBD1 (5 bases). V lost 6 bases and J 7 bases, leaving 16 bases between the germline ends. This CDR3 spans 14 amino acids. Germline CDR1 reads ENHRY; CDR2 reads SYGVKD. This CDR3 is CAISRETRNQPQHF. CDR3 in DNA: TGTGCCATCAGCAGGGAGACGAGGAACCAGCCCCAGCATTTT.

This clone was seen only once. The rearrangement links TRBV2 to TRBJ1-4; 7 positions agree with TRBD1. The CDR3 runs 14 residues. V was pared by 7 bases and J by 8 bases, with 10 bases of the junction left unmatched. Germline-derived CDR1 and CDR2 are SNHLY and FYNNEI. CDR3 DNA sequence: TGTGCCAGCATGGGTGGAATCAGGGGGGAAAAACTGTTTTTT. It encodes CASMGGIRGEKLFF.

This clone was counted a single time. The chain uses TRBV10-3 and TRBJ2-5; TRBD1 might be the D (5 bases). V lost 6 bases, J lost 5 bases, and 16 bases lay in between. Germline V gene data show CDR1 as ENHRY and CDR2 as SYGVKD. CDR3 length equals 14 residues. The CDR3 here is CAISTSDSRETQYF. The CDR3 region has the DNA TGTGCCATCAGCACCTCTGACAGTAGGGAGACCCAGTACTTC.